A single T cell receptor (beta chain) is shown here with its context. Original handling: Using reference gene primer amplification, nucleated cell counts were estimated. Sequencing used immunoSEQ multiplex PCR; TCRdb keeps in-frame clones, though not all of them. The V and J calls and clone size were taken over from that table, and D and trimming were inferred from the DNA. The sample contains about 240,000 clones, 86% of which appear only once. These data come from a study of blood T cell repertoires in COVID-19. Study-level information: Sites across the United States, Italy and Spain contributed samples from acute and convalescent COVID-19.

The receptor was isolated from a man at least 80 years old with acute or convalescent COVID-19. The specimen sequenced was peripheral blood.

The CDR3 nucleotides are TGTGCCACCAGTGTCCCCGGACAGGGGAGCGGGGAGCTGTTTTTT. It codes for CATSVPGQGSGELFF. The V gene is TRBV24-1, the J gene TRBJ2-2, with TRBD1 matching over 9 bases. CDR1 is KGHDR, CDR2 SFDVKD, per germline. V lost 5 bases, J lost 7 bases, and 7 bases stayed unmatched. CDR3 length equals 15 residues.